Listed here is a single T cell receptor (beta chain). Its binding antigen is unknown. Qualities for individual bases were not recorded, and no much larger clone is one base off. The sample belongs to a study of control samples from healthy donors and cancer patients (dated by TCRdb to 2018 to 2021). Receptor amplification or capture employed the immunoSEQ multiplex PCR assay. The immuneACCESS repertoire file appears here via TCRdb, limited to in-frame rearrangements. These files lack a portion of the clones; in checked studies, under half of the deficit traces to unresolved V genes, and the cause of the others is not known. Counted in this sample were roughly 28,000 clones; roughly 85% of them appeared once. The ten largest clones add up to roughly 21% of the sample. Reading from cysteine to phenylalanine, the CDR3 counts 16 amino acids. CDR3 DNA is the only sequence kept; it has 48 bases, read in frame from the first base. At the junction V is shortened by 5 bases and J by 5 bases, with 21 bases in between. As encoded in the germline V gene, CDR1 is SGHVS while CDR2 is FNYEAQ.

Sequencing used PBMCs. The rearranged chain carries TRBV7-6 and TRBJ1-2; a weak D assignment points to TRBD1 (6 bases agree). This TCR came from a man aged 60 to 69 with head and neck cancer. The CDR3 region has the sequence CASSTTGMEGPYGYTF. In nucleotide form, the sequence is TGTGCCAGCAGCACCACAGGGATGGAGGGCCCATATGGCTACACCTTC.